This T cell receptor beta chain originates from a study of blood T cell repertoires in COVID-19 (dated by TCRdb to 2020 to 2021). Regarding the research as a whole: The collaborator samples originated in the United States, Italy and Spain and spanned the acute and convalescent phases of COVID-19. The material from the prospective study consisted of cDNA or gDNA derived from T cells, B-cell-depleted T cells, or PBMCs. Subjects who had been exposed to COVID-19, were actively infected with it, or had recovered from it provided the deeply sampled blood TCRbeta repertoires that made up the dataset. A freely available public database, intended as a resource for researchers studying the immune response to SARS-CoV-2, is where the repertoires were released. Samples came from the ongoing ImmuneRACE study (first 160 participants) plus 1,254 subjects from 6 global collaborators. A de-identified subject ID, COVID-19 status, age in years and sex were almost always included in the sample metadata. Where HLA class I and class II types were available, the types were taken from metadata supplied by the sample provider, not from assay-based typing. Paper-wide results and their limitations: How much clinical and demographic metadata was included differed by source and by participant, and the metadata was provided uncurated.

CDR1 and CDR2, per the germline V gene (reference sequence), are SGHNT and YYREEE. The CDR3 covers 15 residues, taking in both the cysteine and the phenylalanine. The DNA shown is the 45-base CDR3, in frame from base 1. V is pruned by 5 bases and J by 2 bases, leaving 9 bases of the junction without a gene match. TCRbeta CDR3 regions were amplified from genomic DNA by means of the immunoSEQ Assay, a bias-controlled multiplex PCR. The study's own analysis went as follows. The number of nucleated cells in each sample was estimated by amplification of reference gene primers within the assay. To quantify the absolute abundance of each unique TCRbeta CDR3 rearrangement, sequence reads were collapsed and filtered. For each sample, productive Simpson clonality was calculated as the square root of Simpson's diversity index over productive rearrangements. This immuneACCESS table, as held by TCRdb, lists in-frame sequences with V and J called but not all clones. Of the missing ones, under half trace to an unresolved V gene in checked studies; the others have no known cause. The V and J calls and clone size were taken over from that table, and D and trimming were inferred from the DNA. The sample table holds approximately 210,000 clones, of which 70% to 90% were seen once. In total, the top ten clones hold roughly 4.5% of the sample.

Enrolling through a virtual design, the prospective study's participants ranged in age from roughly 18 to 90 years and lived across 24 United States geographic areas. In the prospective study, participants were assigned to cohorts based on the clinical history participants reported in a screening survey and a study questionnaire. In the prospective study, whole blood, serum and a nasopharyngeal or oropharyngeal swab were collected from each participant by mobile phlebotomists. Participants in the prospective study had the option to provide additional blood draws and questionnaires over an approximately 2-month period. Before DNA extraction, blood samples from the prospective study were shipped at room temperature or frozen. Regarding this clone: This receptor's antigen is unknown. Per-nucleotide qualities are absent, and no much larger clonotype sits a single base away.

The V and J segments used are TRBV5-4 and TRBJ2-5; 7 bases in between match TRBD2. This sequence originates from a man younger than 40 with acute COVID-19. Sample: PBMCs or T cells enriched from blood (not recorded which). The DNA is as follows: TGTGCCAGCAGTCTCCCGGGGAGGGAACAAGAGACCCAGTACTTC. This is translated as CASSLPGREQETQYF.